A selection of T cell receptor beta chains follows, all from one sample in a study of OX40 agonist ivuxolimab in advanced cancers. Profiled with immunoSEQ multiplex PCR; TCRdb holds only in-frame clones, not every one. The sample carries about 24,000 clones, about 77% recorded once. Sequenced material: CD4+ or CD8+ T cells sorted from blood, taken in a trial of the OX40 agonist ivuxolimab. The receptors stem from an adult with an advanced solid tumor such as melanoma, head and neck, liver or kidney cancer. The CDR3 runs from the conserved cysteine through the conserved F or W. The D gene is left open where the match is weak. Some rows have no size entry. The others give once, few or many, or a class for an expanded clone.

CDR3 DNA: TGTGCCAGCAGCCTCCAGACAGACGGGGCCAACGTCCTGACTTTC
CDR3 protein: CASSLQTDGANVLTF
J gene: TRBJ2-6
clone size: -
D gene: -
V gene: TRBV6-9

CDR3 DNA: TGTGCCAGCAGCCTAGGGACTAGCGGGGGCGAGACCCAGTACTTC
CDR3 protein: CASSLGTSGGETQYF
J gene: TRBJ2-5
clone size: -
D gene: TRBD2
V gene: TRBV7-3

CDR3 DNA: TGTGCCACCGGGGGCACCGGGGAGCTGTTTTTT
CDR3 protein: CATGGTGELFF
J gene: TRBJ2-2
clone size: -
D gene: -
V gene: TRBV6-5

CDR3 DNA: TGTGCCAGCAGTGAAGTGGCGGGGAGCTCCTACAATGAGCAGTTCTTC
CDR3 protein: CASSEVAGSSYNEQFF
J gene: TRBJ2-1
clone size: -
D gene: -
V gene: TRBV6-1

CDR3 DNA: TGTGCCAGCAGTGTAGACAGGGGATATAGCAATCAGCCCCAGCATTTT
CDR3 protein: CASSVDRGYSNQPQHF
J gene: TRBJ1-5
clone size: -
D gene: TRBD1
V gene: TRBV6-1

CDR3 DNA: TGTGCCATCAGTATGGGAGGGGGCGGAAGCAATCAGCCCCAGCATTTT
CDR3 protein: CAISMGGGGSNQPQHF
J gene: TRBJ1-5
clone size: -
D gene: TRBD1
V gene: TRBV10-3

CDR3 DNA: TGTGCCAGCACGGAGGGGTATGGCTACACCTTC
CDR3 protein: CASTEGYGYTF
J gene: TRBJ1-2
clone size: -
D gene: -
V gene: TRBV6-8

CDR3 DNA: TGCGCCAGCAGCCAAGATCGGGCGAACACCGGGGAGCTGTTTTTT
CDR3 protein: CASSQDRANTGELFF
J gene: TRBJ2-2
clone size: -
D gene: -
V gene: TRBV4-3

CDR3 DNA: TGTGCCAGCAGTAGACAGGGGCGTTCCTACGAGCAGTACTTC
CDR3 protein: CASSRQGRSYEQYF
J gene: TRBJ2-7
clone size: -
D gene: TRBD1
V gene: TRBV6-4

CDR3 DNA: TGTGCCAGCTCACCACAGACGAGCTCTGGAAACACCATATATTTT
CDR3 protein: CASSPQTSSGNTIYF
J gene: TRBJ1-3
clone size: once
D gene: -
V gene: TRBV18

CDR3 DNA: TGCAGCGTTGAAGATAGGGCAGTAGCGCGGGAGGGCGGGGGCGAGCAGTACTTC
CDR3 protein: CSVEDRAVAREGGGEQYF
J gene: TRBJ2-7
clone size: few
D gene: TRBD2
V gene: TRBV29-1

CDR3 DNA: TGTGCCAGCATTCATAGCGCGGTGGCCTACGAGCAGTACTTC
CDR3 protein: CASIHSAVAYEQYF
J gene: TRBJ2-7
clone size: -
D gene: -
V gene: TRBV6-5

CDR3 DNA: TGTGCCAGTAGTCTGACGGGACTCCCGGGCGATGAGCAGTTCTTC
CDR3 protein: CASSLTGLPGDEQFF
J gene: TRBJ2-1
clone size: once
D gene: -
V gene: TRBV19

CDR3 DNA: TGTGCCAGCAGTTCGAACACAGGGCTGTGGGACTACGAGCAGTACTTC
CDR3 protein: CASSSNTGLWDYEQYF
J gene: TRBJ2-7
clone size: few
D gene: -
V gene: TRBV5-4

CDR3 DNA: TGTGCCAGCAGCCAAGTAGATGGGGGAAACACCATATATTTT
CDR3 protein: CASSQVDGGNTIYF
J gene: TRBJ1-3
clone size: -
D gene: -
V gene: TRBV4-2

CDR3 DNA: TGTGCCAGCAGCGACGGGGGGGATCAGCCCCAGCATTTT
CDR3 protein: CASSDGGDQPQHF
J gene: TRBJ1-5
clone size: -
D gene: -
V gene: TRBV6-5

CDR3 DNA: TGTGCCTGGAGCAGAGGGGGCGCGGAGACCCAGTACTTC
CDR3 protein: CAWSRGGAETQYF
J gene: TRBJ2-5
clone size: -
D gene: TRBD1
V gene: TRBV30

CDR3 DNA: TGTGCCAGCAGCTTCAGGGGTAGCGGGAGGACCGGGGAGCTGTTTTTT
CDR3 protein: CASSFRGSGRTGELFF
J gene: TRBJ2-2
clone size: -
D gene: TRBD2
V gene: TRBV11-3

CDR3 DNA: TGTGCCAGCAGCTTAGGTGGAGGGGGTTTTTATGGCTACACCTTC
CDR3 protein: CASSLGGGGFYGYTF
J gene: TRBJ1-2
clone size: -
D gene: -
V gene: TRBV7-2

CDR3 DNA: TGCGCCAGCAGCTTGGCCCATGCTAGTTTGGAGACCCAGTACTTC
CDR3 protein: CASSLAHASLETQYF
J gene: TRBJ2-5
clone size: -
D gene: -
V gene: TRBV5-1

CDR3 DNA: TGTGCCAGCAGTCCGAAGACAGGCTTTACCTACGAGCAGTACTTC
CDR3 protein: CASSPKTGFTYEQYF
J gene: TRBJ2-7
clone size: -
D gene: -
V gene: TRBV6-5

CDR3 DNA: TGTGCCAGCAGTTTCAGACCCACCTACGAGCAGTACTTC
CDR3 protein: CASSFRPTYEQYF
J gene: TRBJ2-7
clone size: -
D gene: -
V gene: TRBV6-5